The entry that follows covers one T cell receptor (beta chain) sequence. V lost 3 bases and J 1 base, leaving 16 bases between the germline ends. Germline V gene data show CDR1 as LNHDA and CDR2 as SQIVND (reference sequence). The CDR3 extends over 18 amino acids. TCRdb's table, derived via immunoSEQ multiplex PCR, lists solely in-frame clones and lacks some. This table holds 310,000 or so clones, about nine tenths found once. This specimen comes from a study of blood T cell repertoires in COVID-19. Study details: COVID-19 samples from acute and convalescent phases originated in the United States, Italy and Spain. T cells, B-cell-depleted T cells, or PBMCs supplied cDNA or gDNA.

This TCR was sampled from a man under 40 with COVID-19, enrolled during active disease. The rearrangement joins TRBV19 to TRBJ1-6; a weak D match, TRBD1 (6 bases). The sequencing sample was made of peripheral blood. CDR3 DNA sequence: TGTGCCAGTAGTATTGGGCAGGGGAAAAGGTCCTATAATTCACCCCTCCACTTT. It yields the protein CASSIGQGKRSYNSPLHF.